These 13 T cell receptor beta chains came from one sample sequenced in a study of shared clonotypes between healthy human individuals. TCRdb's copy holds only in-frame clones and misses some; the assay was immunoSEQ multiplex PCR. Altogether a few million clones are present, approximately 94% being singletons, with the ten largest covering 0.13%. The sample comprised naive CD4+ T cells sorted from blood. The subset is: CD45RA+ positively selected. These receptor sequences come from a man aged 18 to 29 in good health.

The gene calls are TRBV7-2 and TRBJ2-7, with TRBD2 as a possible D gene (6 bases). Trimming removed 5 bases from V and 3 bases from J, with 17 bases in between. The CDR3 totals 15 residues. The germline V gene encodes CDR1 SGHTA and CDR2 FQGNSA. The CDR3, as DNA: TGTGCCAGCAGCCCCCGTGGGGGGTTTCACTACGAGCAGTACTTC. This codes for CASSPRGGFHYEQYF.

This chain joins TRBV19 and TRBJ2-7; no definite D call. Trimming left V 5 bases short and J 2 bases short, with 13 bases between. Germline V gene data show CDR1 as LNHDA and CDR2 as SQIVND (reference sequence). This CDR3 is 14 amino acids long. This CDR3 is CASSPQLGAYEQYF. CDR3 coding DNA: TGTGCCAGTAGTCCGCAACTCGGAGCCTACGAGCAGTACTTC.

The chain links TRBV5-6 to TRBJ2-6; D is perhaps TRBD2 (5 bases). CDR3 length: 15 amino acids. V lost 4 bases and J lost 0, with 8 bases in between. The germline V gene encodes CDR1 SGHDT and CDR2 YYEEEE. The CDR3 spells CASSREPSGANVLTF. Written as DNA, the CDR3 is TGTGCCAGCAGCAGGGAGCCCTCTGGGGCCAACGTCCTGACTTTC.

The sample holds a few counts of this clone. The chain carries TRBV15 and TRBJ2-3; maybe TRBD2 (6 bases). V was pared by 2 bases and J by 6 bases, with 15 bases between. Germline CDR1 LNHNV, CDR2 YYDKDF (reference sequence). This CDR3 spans 15 amino acids. This CDR3 reads CATSRRLGGKDTQYF. CDR3 DNA sequence: TGTGCCACCAGCAGAAGGCTAGGCGGGAAGGATACGCAGTATTTT.

The V gene is TRBV7-8, the J gene TRBJ2-7; tentative D call: TRBD1 (5 bases). Trimming left V 2 bases short and J 2 bases short, with 10 bases between. The CDR3 is 14 residues long. The germline gives CDR1 SGHVS, CDR2 FQNEAQ. The CDR3 reads CASSLTGSAYEQYF. The DNA for the CDR3 is TGTGCCAGCAGCTTAACAGGTTCCGCCTACGAGCAGTACTTC.

The V call is TRBV30, the J call TRBJ1-1, with TRBD1 as a possible D gene (6 bases). The V gene's germline CDR1 is GTSNPN and CDR2 SVGIG (reference sequence). Trimming stripped 2 bases from V and 0 bases from J, with 13 bases between. This CDR3 contains 15 residues. The CDR3 protein is CAWSRTGTLNTEAFF. In DNA, the CDR3 is TGTGCCTGGAGTAGAACGGGGACACTGAACACTGAAGCTTTCTTT.

The rearrangement uses TRBV5-1 and TRBJ2-6; 8 nucleotides line up with TRBD1. The CDR3 is 16 amino acids. V gave up 0 bases and J gave up 4 bases; unmatched junction bases: 3. The germline CDR1 and CDR2 sequences are SGHRS and YFSETQ. The CDR3, as DNA: TGCGCCAGCAGCTTGGCAGGGGGCACAGGGGCCAACGTCCTGACTTTC. Translation: CASSLAGGTGANVLTF.

The chain links TRBV7-9 to TRBJ1-1; D is ambiguous. The V gene lost 5 bases and the J gene lost 7 bases, with 8 bases spanning the gap. In germline, CDR1 is SEHNR, CDR2 FQNEAQ (reference sequence). CDR3 length: 11 residues. The CDR3 sequence: CASSETVEAFF. CDR3 sequence (DNA): TGTGCCAGCAGCGAGACGGTTGAAGCTTTCTTT.

The gene calls are TRBV5-1 and TRBJ2-7; TRBD1 might be the D (6 bases). The CDR3 consists of 14 residues. Trimming took 4 bases from V and 2 from J, leaving 13 bases between them. Germline V CDR1 and CDR2: SGHRS, YFSETQ. This CDR3 reads CASSLDRITYEQYF. The CDR3 DNA reads as TGCGCCAGCAGCCTCGACAGGATTACCTACGAGCAGTACTTC.

V and J are TRBV2 and TRBJ1-1; D might be TRBD1 (6 bases). This CDR3 spans 14 amino acids. V dropped 4 bases and J dropped 1 base, with 10 bases sitting between them. Germline lookup yields CDR1 SNHLY and CDR2 FYNNEI. As DNA, the CDR3 is TGTGCCAGCAGTGTTGACAGGCGGAACACTGAAGCTTTCTTT. Translated: CASSVDRRNTEAFF.

The chain uses TRBV7-2 and TRBJ2-7; TRBD2 aligns across 7 bases. Germline-derived CDR1 and CDR2 are SGHTA and FQGNSA. Trimming took 4 bases from V and 3 from J; bases not matched to a gene: 9. The CDR3 loop spans 15 amino acids. The chain's CDR3 is CASSSGTRGGYEQYF. The DNA of the CDR3 is TGTGCCAGCAGCTCTGGGACCCGCGGGGGCTACGAGCAGTACTTC.

The chain links TRBV5-1 to TRBJ2-7; 8 positions agree with TRBD2. The CDR3 is 16 amino acids. In germline, CDR1 is SGHRS, CDR2 YFSETQ. With V trimmed by 4 bases and J by 0 bases, 9 bases remained unmatched. The CDR3 DNA sequence: TGCGCCAGCAGCGGGGTGGCGGGGGGCACCTCCTACGAGCAGTACTTC. Amino acid sequence: CASSGVAGGTSYEQYF. The full variable domain, rest sourced from reference TRBV5-1 and TRBJ2-7, is KAGVTQTPRYLIKTRGQQVTLSCSPISGHRSVSWYQQTPGQGLQFLFEYFSETQRNKGNFPGRFSGRQFSNSRSEMNVSTLELGDSALYLCASSGVAGGTSYEQYFGPGTRLTVT.

The V gene is TRBV5-6, the J gene TRBJ2-7; no reliable D call. Trimming cost V 0 bases and J 0 bases, with 13 bases left between them. CDR1 and CDR2 from the germline V gene are SGHDT and YYEEEE. CDR3 length: 16 amino acids. The CDR3 bases are TGTGCCAGCAGCTTGGCGGGCTTTTTGAGCTCCTACGAGCAGTACTTC. Translation gives CASSLAGFLSSYEQYF.